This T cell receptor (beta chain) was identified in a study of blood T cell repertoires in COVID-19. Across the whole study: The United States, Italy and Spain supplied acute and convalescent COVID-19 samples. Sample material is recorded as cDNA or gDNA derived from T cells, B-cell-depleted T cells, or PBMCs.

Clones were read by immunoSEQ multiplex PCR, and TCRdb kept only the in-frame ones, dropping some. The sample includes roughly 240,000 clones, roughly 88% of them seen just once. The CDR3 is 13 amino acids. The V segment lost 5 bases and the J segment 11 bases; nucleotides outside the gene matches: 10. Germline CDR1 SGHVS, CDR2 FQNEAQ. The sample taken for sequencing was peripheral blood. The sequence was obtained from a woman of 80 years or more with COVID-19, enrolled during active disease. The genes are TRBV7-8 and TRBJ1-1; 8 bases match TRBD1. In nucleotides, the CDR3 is TGTGCCAGCAGCCCGGACAGGGCGAAGGGCGCTTTCTTT. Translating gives CASSPDRAKGAFF.